This T cell receptor beta chain is from a study of cytomegalovirus exposure and HLA in healthy donors. Study conclusions and caveats: The authors judged a highly shared variant cluster likely a sequencing artifact.

A remark on this clone: Its antigen is undetermined.

Samples came from healthy bone marrow donors. The PCR contained 60 Vbeta and 13 Jbeta primers. Clones were sequenced by immunoSEQ multiplex PCR, and TCRdb holds only the in-frame ones, with some missing. Among 85,000 to 95,000 clones listed, 60% to 70% were seen once. The specimen was PBMCs. The receptor comes from a woman aged 25 to 45 in good health and CMV-seronegative.

For the CDR3, the DNA is TGTGCCAGCAGTCGGGACAGGGGTGGGGGGGAGCTGTTTTTT. Translating it yields CASSRDRGGGELFF. This chain uses TRBV6-5 with TRBJ2-2; TRBD1 aligns across 10 bases. The germline CDR1 and CDR2 sequences are MNHEY and SVGAGI. V shed 5 bases and J 8 bases; nucleotides not matched to a gene: 5. CDR3 size: 14 residues.